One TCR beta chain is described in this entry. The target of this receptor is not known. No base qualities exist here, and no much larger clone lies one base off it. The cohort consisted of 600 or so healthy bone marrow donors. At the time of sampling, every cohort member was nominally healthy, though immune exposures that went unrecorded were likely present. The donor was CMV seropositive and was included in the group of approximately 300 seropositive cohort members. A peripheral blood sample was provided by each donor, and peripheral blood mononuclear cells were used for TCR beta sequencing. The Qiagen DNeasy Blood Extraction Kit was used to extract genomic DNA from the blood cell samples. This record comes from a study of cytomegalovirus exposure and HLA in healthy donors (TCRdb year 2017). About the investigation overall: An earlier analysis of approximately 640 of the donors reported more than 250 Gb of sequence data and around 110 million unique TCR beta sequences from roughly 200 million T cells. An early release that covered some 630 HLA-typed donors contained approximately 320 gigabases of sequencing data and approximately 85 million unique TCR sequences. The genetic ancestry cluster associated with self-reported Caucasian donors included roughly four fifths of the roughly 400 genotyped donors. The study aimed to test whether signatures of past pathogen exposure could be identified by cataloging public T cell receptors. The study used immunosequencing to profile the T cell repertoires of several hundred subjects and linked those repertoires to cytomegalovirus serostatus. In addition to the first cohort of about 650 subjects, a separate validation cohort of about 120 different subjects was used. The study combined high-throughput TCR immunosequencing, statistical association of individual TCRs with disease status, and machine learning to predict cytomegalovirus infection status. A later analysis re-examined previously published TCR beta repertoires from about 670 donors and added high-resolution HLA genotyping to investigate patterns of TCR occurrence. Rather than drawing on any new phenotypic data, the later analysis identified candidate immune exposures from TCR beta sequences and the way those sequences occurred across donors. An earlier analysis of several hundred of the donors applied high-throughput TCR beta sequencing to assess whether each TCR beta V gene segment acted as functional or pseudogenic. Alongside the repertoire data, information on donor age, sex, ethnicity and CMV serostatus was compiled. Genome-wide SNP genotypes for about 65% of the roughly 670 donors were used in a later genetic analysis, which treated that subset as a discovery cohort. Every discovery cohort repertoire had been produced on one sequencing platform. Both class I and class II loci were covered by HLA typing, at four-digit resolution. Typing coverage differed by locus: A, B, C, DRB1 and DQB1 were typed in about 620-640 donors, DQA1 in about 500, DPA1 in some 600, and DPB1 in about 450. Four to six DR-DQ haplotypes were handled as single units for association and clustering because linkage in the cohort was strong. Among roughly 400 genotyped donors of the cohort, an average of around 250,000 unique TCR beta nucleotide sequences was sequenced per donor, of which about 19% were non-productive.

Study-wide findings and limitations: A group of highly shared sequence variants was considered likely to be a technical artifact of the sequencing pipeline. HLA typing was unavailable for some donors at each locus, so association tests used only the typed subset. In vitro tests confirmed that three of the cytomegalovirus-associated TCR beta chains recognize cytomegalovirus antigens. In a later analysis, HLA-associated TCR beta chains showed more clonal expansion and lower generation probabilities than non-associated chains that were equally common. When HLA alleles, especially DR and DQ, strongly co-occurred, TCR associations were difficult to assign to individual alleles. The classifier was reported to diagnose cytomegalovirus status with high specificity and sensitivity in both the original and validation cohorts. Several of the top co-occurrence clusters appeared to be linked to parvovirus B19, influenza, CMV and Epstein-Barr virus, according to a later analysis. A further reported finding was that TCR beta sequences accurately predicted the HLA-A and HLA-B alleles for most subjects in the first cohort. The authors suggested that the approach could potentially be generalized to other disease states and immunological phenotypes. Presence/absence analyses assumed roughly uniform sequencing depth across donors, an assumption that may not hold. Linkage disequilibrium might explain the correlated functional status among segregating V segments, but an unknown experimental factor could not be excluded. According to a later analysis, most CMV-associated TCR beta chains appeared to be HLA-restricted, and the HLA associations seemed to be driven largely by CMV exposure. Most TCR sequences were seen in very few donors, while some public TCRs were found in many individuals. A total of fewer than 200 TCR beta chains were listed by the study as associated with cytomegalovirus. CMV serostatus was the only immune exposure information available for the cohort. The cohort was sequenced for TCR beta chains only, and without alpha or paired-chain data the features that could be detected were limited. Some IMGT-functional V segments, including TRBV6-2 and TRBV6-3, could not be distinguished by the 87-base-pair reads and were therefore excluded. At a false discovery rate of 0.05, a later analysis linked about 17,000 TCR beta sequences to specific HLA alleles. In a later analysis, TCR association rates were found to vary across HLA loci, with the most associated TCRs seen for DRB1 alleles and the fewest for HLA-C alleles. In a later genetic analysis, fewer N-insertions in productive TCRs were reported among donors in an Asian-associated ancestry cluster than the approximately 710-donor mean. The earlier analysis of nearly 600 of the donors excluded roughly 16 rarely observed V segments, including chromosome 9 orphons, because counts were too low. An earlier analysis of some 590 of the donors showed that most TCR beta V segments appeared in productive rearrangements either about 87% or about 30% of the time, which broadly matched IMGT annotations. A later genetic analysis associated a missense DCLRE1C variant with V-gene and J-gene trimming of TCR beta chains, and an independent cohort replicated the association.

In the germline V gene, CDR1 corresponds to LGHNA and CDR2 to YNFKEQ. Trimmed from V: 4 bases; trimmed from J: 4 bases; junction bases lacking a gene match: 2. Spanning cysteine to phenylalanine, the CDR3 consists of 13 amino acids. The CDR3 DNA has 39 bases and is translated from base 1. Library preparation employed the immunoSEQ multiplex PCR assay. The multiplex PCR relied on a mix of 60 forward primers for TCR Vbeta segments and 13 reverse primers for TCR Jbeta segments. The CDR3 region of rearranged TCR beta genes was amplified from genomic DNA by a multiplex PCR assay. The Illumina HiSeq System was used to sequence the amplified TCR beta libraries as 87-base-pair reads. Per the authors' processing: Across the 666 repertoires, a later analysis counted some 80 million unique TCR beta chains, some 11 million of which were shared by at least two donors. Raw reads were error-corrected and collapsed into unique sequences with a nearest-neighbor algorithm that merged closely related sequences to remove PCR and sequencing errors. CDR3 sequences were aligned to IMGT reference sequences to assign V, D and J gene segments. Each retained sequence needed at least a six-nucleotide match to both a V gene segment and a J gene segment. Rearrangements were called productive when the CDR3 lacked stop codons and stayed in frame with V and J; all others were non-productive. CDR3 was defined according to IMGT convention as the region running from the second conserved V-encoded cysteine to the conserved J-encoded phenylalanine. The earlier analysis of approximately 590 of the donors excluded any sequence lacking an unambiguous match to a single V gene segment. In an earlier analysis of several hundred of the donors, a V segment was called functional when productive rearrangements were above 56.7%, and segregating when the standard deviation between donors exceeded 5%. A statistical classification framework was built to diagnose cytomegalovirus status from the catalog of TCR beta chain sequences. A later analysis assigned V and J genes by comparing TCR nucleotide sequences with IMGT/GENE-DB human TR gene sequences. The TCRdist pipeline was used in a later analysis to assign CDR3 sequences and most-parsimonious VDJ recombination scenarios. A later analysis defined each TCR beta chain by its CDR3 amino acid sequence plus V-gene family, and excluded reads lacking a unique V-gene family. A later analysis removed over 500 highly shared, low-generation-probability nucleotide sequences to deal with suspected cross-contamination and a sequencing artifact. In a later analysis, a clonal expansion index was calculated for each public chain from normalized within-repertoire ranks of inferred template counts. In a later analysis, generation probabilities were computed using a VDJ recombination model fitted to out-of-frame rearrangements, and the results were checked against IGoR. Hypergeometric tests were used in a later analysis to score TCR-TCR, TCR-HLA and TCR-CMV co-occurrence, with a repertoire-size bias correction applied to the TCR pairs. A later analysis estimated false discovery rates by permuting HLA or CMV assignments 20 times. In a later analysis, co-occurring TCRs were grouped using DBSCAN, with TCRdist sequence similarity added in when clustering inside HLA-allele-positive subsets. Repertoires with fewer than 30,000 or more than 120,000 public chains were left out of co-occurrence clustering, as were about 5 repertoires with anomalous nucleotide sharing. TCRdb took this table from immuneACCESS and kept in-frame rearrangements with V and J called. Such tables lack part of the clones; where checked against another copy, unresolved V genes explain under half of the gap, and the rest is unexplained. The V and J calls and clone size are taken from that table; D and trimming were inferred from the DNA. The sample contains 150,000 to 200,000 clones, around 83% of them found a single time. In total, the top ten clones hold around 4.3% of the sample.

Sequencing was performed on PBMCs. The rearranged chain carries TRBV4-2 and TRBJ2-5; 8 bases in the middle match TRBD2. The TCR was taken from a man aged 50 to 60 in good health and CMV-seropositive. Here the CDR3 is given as CASSPGGAETQYF. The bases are TGTGCCAGCAGCCCCGGGGGGGCAGAGACCCAGTACTTC.